A selection of T cell receptor beta chains follows, all from one sample in a study of PD-1 blockade in classical Hodgkin lymphoma. Using immunoSEQ multiplex PCR, the repertoire was profiled, and TCRdb retains in-frame clones only, with some absent. The top ten hold roughly 2.6% of the sample, which has roughly 26,000 clones, 85% to 90% seen once. The sample consisted of peripheral blood mononuclear cells (PBMCs), taken at baseline. These receptors were taken from a human donor with classical Hodgkin lymphoma. CDR3s include the opening cysteine and the closing phenylalanine or tryptophan. The order of the fields is clone size, J gene, CDR3 length, V gene, D gene, CDR3 DNA, CDR3 protein. D genes are given only for firm matches. Part of the rows lack a size; the others show once, few, many or a class for expanded clones.

clone_size: .; j_call: TRBJ2-2; cdr3_length: 14; v_call: TRBV13; d_call: .; cdr3_nt: TGTGCCAGCAGCTTAGAGCTTGGGGCAGGGGAGCTGTTTTTT; cdr3_aa: CASSLELGAGELFF
clone_size: .; j_call: TRBJ2-7; cdr3_length: 14; v_call: TRBV30; d_call: TRBD2; cdr3_nt: TGTGCCTGGAGTGGGGGCGGGGGGATATACGAGCAGTACTTC; cdr3_aa: CAWSGGGGIYEQYF
clone_size: .; j_call: TRBJ2-3; cdr3_length: 11; v_call: TRBV29-1; d_call: .; cdr3_nt: TGCAGCGCAGGGATCACAGATACGCAGTATTTT; cdr3_aa: CSAGITDTQYF
clone_size: .; j_call: TRBJ1-2; cdr3_length: 15; v_call: TRBV9; d_call: .; cdr3_nt: TGTGCCAGCAGCCCGACGGGGGCAGTAGGGTATGGCTACACCTTC; cdr3_aa: CASSPTGAVGYGYTF
clone_size: .; j_call: TRBJ2-5; cdr3_length: 16; v_call: TRBV2; d_call: TRBD2; cdr3_nt: TGTGCCAGCAGTGGGGGGGCGGGGGGCCCCCAAGAGACCCAGTACTTC; cdr3_aa: CASSGGAGGPQETQYF
clone_size: .; j_call: TRBJ1-6; cdr3_length: 17; v_call: TRBV7-6; d_call: .; cdr3_nt: TGTGCCAGCAGCCCGAAGGCCGGAAGCCCCTATAATTCACCCCTCCACTTT; cdr3_aa: CASSPKAGSPYNSPLHF
clone_size: .; j_call: TRBJ1-3; cdr3_length: 15; v_call: TRBV6-5; d_call: TRBD1; cdr3_nt: TGTGCCAGCAGAAAACAGGGGCTCTCTGGAAACACCATATATTTT; cdr3_aa: CASRKQGLSGNTIYF
clone_size: .; j_call: TRBJ1-5; cdr3_length: 15; v_call: TRBV7-9; d_call: .; cdr3_nt: TGTGCCAGCAGCTCGTCAGGGGCGCCCAATCAGCTCCAGCATTTT; cdr3_aa: CASSSSGAPNQLQHF
clone_size: .; j_call: TRBJ2-3; cdr3_length: 17; v_call: TRBV5-1; d_call: .; cdr3_nt: TGCGCCAGCAGCTCACTATCGGGGGCCGGGAGCACAGATACGCAGTATTTT; cdr3_aa: CASSSLSGAGSTDTQYF
clone_size: few; j_call: TRBJ1-2; cdr3_length: 13; v_call: TRBV6-6; d_call: .; cdr3_nt: TGTGCCAGCAGTGGGGGCGATTCACATGGCTACACCTTC; cdr3_aa: CASSGGDSHGYTF
clone_size: .; j_call: TRBJ1-2; cdr3_length: 16; v_call: TRBV4-1; d_call: .; cdr3_nt: TGCGCCAGCAGCCAAGAATCAGTAAGGGGCGGCTATGGCTACACCTTC; cdr3_aa: CASSQESVRGGYGYTF
clone_size: .; j_call: TRBJ2-7; cdr3_length: 16; v_call: TRBV5-1; d_call: TRBD2; cdr3_nt: TGCGCCAGCAGCTCCTTGACTAGCGGGGGGGCCTACGAGCAGTACTTC; cdr3_aa: CASSSLTSGGAYEQYF
clone_size: few; j_call: TRBJ1-1; cdr3_length: 13; v_call: TRBV5-1; d_call: .; cdr3_nt: TGCGCCAGCAGCTTGGAGGCAGTCACTGAAGCTTTCTTT; cdr3_aa: CASSLEAVTEAFF
clone_size: few; j_call: TRBJ2-7; cdr3_length: 16; v_call: TRBV6-5; d_call: TRBD1; cdr3_nt: TGTGCCAGCAGTTACGCTTCGGGACAGGGCTCCTACGAGCAGTACTTC; cdr3_aa: CASSYASGQGSYEQYF
clone_size: .; j_call: TRBJ2-1; cdr3_length: 18; v_call: TRBV21-1; d_call: .; cdr3_nt: TGTGCCAGCAGCAACCCGACAGCCGTTCTTAGCTCCTACAATGAGCAGTTCTTC; cdr3_aa: CASSNPTAVLSSYNEQFF
clone_size: .; j_call: TRBJ1-2; cdr3_length: 16; v_call: TRBV7-9; d_call: TRBD1; cdr3_nt: TGTGCCAGCAGCCCCGGACAGGGGGCGTTTGGGGGTGGCTACACCTTC; cdr3_aa: CASSPGQGAFGGGYTF
clone_size: .; j_call: TRBJ2-3; cdr3_length: 15; v_call: TRBV6-6; d_call: .; cdr3_nt: TGTGCCAGCAGTTACGGGGGATCTGCCACAGATACGCAGTATTTT; cdr3_aa: CASSYGGSATDTQYF
clone_size: few; j_call: TRBJ1-3; cdr3_length: 15; v_call: TRBV5-1; d_call: .; cdr3_nt: TGCGCCAGCAGCTTGGTCACGGGCTCTGGAAACACCATATATTTT; cdr3_aa: CASSLVTGSGNTIYF
clone_size: .; j_call: TRBJ2-3; cdr3_length: 14; v_call: TRBV9; d_call: TRBD1; cdr3_nt: TGTGCCAGCAGCGCCACAGGGGCCCCAGATACGCAGTATTTT; cdr3_aa: CASSATGAPDTQYF
clone_size: .; j_call: TRBJ2-3; cdr3_length: 13; v_call: TRBV29-1; d_call: TRBD2; cdr3_nt: TGCAGCGTTTCTGCGGGGGGCACAGATACGCAGTATTTT; cdr3_aa: CSVSAGGTDTQYF
clone_size: once; j_call: TRBJ2-5; cdr3_length: 16; v_call: TRBV5-1; d_call: TRBD2; cdr3_nt: TGCGCCAGCAGCTTAAGCGGGGGGGCCGGGGGAGAGACCCAGTACTTC; cdr3_aa: CASSLSGGAGGETQYF
clone_size: .; j_call: TRBJ1-2; cdr3_length: 20; v_call: TRBV4-1; d_call: TRBD1; cdr3_nt: TGCGCCAGCAGCCACGCTGGATTCCCGGATTACAGGGGGCCTTTAGATGGCTACACCTTC; cdr3_aa: CASSHAGFPDYRGPLDGYTF
clone_size: .; j_call: TRBJ1-4; cdr3_length: 16; v_call: TRBV6-5; d_call: .; cdr3_nt: TGTGCCAGCAGTTCGTCGAGTAGCCTCGAAGCCGAAAAACTGTTTTTT; cdr3_aa: CASSSSSSLEAEKLFF
clone_size: .; j_call: TRBJ2-1; cdr3_length: 14; v_call: TRBV7-9; d_call: .; cdr3_nt: TGTGCCAGCAGCTTCGGCGCGGGTATCGATGAGCAGTTCTTC; cdr3_aa: CASSFGAGIDEQFF
clone_size: .; j_call: TRBJ2-1; cdr3_length: 13; v_call: TRBV7-9; d_call: .; cdr3_nt: TGTGCCAGCAGGTCCCGGGACTGGAATGAGCAGTTCTTC; cdr3_aa: CASRSRDWNEQFF
clone_size: .; j_call: TRBJ1-3; cdr3_length: 14; v_call: TRBV6-6; d_call: .; cdr3_nt: TGTGCCAGCACCCAAGGGGGGCTCGGAAACACCATATATTTT; cdr3_aa: CASTQGGLGNTIYF
clone_size: .; j_call: TRBJ2-7; cdr3_length: 12; v_call: TRBV6-6; d_call: TRBD2; cdr3_nt: TGTGCCAGCAGTGAGGGAGGGTACGAGCAGTACTTC; cdr3_aa: CASSEGGYEQYF
clone_size: .; j_call: TRBJ2-7; cdr3_length: 15; v_call: TRBV5-1; d_call: TRBD1; cdr3_nt: TGCGCCAGCAGCGGGACAGGGGGCGTCACCTACGAGCAGTACTTC; cdr3_aa: CASSGTGGVTYEQYF
clone_size: .; j_call: TRBJ1-3; cdr3_length: 16; v_call: TRBV9; d_call: .; cdr3_nt: TGTGCCAGCAGCGTAGCTCCAGGGAGCTCTGGAAACACCATATATTTT; cdr3_aa: CASSVAPGSSGNTIYF
clone_size: .; j_call: TRBJ1-1; cdr3_length: 11; v_call: TRBV7-3; d_call: .; cdr3_nt: TGTGCCAGCAGCAGGGGGACTGAAGCTTTCTTT; cdr3_aa: CASSRGTEAFF
clone_size: .; j_call: TRBJ1-1; cdr3_length: 14; v_call: TRBV7-8; d_call: TRBD1; cdr3_nt: TGTGCCAGCAGCCCCCCAGGGGGTGGCACTGAAGCTTTCTTT; cdr3_aa: CASSPPGGGTEAFF
clone_size: .; j_call: TRBJ2-4; cdr3_length: 14; v_call: TRBV7-2; d_call: TRBD2; cdr3_nt: TGTGCCAGCAGCATTAGCGGGGGGAGAAACATTCAGTACTTC; cdr3_aa: CASSISGGRNIQYF
clone_size: .; j_call: TRBJ2-3; cdr3_length: 15; v_call: TRBV5-1; d_call: .; cdr3_nt: TGCGCCAGCAGCCTTTCGGGGGGCCAGGGAGATACGCAGTATTTT; cdr3_aa: CASSLSGGQGDTQYF
clone_size: once; j_call: TRBJ2-7; cdr3_length: 13; v_call: TRBV7-3; d_call: TRBD1; cdr3_nt: TGTGCCAGCGGGTTTGGACAGGGCTACGAGCAGTACTTC; cdr3_aa: CASGFGQGYEQYF
clone_size: .; j_call: TRBJ1-1; cdr3_length: 13; v_call: TRBV2; d_call: .; cdr3_nt: TGTGCCAGCAGTCCATTCCCAAGGACTGAAGCTTTCTTT; cdr3_aa: CASSPFPRTEAFF
clone_size: .; j_call: TRBJ2-1; cdr3_length: 20; v_call: TRBV7-3; d_call: TRBD2; cdr3_nt: TGTGCCAGCAGCCCTAAGTCCGGGACTAGCGGGGGCGCATCCTACAATGAGCAGTTCTTC; cdr3_aa: CASSPKSGTSGGASYNEQFF
clone_size: .; j_call: TRBJ2-5; cdr3_length: 14; v_call: TRBV15; d_call: .; cdr3_nt: TGTGCCACCAGCAGAGATAGTCCTCAAGAGACCCAGTACTTC; cdr3_aa: CATSRDSPQETQYF
clone_size: .; j_call: TRBJ2-1; cdr3_length: 18; v_call: TRBV19; d_call: .; cdr3_nt: TGTGCCAGTAGTATAGATCATGAAGGTGAGGGAACACACAATGAGCAGTTCTTC; cdr3_aa: CASSIDHEGEGTHNEQFF
clone_size: .; j_call: TRBJ1-3; cdr3_length: 16; v_call: TRBV7-9; d_call: .; cdr3_nt: TGTGCCAGCAGCTTAGATCCGACGGTATCTGGAAACACCATATATTTT; cdr3_aa: CASSLDPTVSGNTIYF
clone_size: .; j_call: TRBJ1-2; cdr3_length: 14; v_call: TRBV6-6; d_call: .; cdr3_nt: TGTGCCAGCAGTTCCTACCAGGGGAACTATGGCTACACCTTC; cdr3_aa: CASSSYQGNYGYTF
clone_size: .; j_call: TRBJ2-3; cdr3_length: 18; v_call: TRBV13; d_call: TRBD2; cdr3_nt: TGTGCCAGCAGCTCTGGACTAGCGGGGGGATTTAGAACAGATACGCAGTATTTT; cdr3_aa: CASSSGLAGGFRTDTQYF
clone_size: .; j_call: TRBJ2-1; cdr3_length: 14; v_call: TRBV5-1; d_call: TRBD2; cdr3_nt: TGCGCCAGCAAAGTAGCGGGGGGGTACAGTGAGCAGTTCTTC; cdr3_aa: CASKVAGGYSEQFF
clone_size: .; j_call: TRBJ1-6; cdr3_length: 15; v_call: TRBV19; d_call: .; cdr3_nt: TGTGCCAGTAGGAACCTCAGGGAGCGGAATTCACCCCTCCACTTT; cdr3_aa: CASRNLRERNSPLHF
clone_size: .; j_call: TRBJ1-5; cdr3_length: 13; v_call: TRBV6-1; d_call: .; cdr3_nt: TGTGCCAGCAGTCAAGAGAGCCGAAGAGCCCAGCATTTT; cdr3_aa: CASSQESRRAQHF
clone_size: few; j_call: TRBJ2-5; cdr3_length: 11; v_call: TRBV19; d_call: .; cdr3_nt: TGTGCCAGTAGTGTCGAAGAGACCCAGTACTTC; cdr3_aa: CASSVEETQYF
clone_size: .; j_call: TRBJ2-1; cdr3_length: 13; v_call: TRBV5-5; d_call: .; cdr3_nt: TGTGCCAGCAGCTTGGCGGTTGACAATGAGCAGTTCTTC; cdr3_aa: CASSLAVDNEQFF
clone_size: .; j_call: TRBJ1-2; cdr3_length: 18; v_call: TRBV23-1; d_call: TRBD1; cdr3_nt: TGCGCCAGCAGTCTCGGGGGGACAGGGCGCGGTCCTAACTATGGCTACACCTTC; cdr3_aa: CASSLGGTGRGPNYGYTF
clone_size: .; j_call: TRBJ1-1; cdr3_length: 14; v_call: TRBV11-2; d_call: .; cdr3_nt: TGTGCCAGCAGCTTAATACAGGGGAACACTGAAGCTTTCTTT; cdr3_aa: CASSLIQGNTEAFF
clone_size: .; j_call: TRBJ2-3; cdr3_length: 16; v_call: TRBV5-1; d_call: .; cdr3_nt: TGCGCCAGCAGCTTCCGTGGTGGGGAGCGCACAGATACGCAGTATTTT; cdr3_aa: CASSFRGGERTDTQYF
clone_size: few; j_call: TRBJ1-2; cdr3_length: 15; v_call: TRBV7-8; d_call: .; cdr3_nt: TGTGCCAGCAGCTTAATTCAGGGAGCTAACTATGGCTACACCTTC; cdr3_aa: CASSLIQGANYGYTF
clone_size: .; j_call: TRBJ1-5; cdr3_length: 15; v_call: TRBV5-1; d_call: .; cdr3_nt: TGCGCCAGCAGCCTAGGAGGCCTGAGTAATCAGCCCCAGCATTTT; cdr3_aa: CASSLGGLSNQPQHF
clone_size: .; j_call: TRBJ1-1; cdr3_length: 14; v_call: TRBV7-8; d_call: .; cdr3_nt: TGTGCCAGCAGCTTAGCAGGGGCAAACACTGAAGCTTTCTTT; cdr3_aa: CASSLAGANTEAFF
clone_size: few; j_call: TRBJ1-5; cdr3_length: 15; v_call: TRBV18; d_call: .; cdr3_nt: TGTGCCAGCTCAAGGAACGGAAATAGCAATCAGCCCCAGCATTTT; cdr3_aa: CASSRNGNSNQPQHF
clone_size: .; j_call: TRBJ2-3; cdr3_length: 16; v_call: TRBV5-1; d_call: TRBD2; cdr3_nt: TGCGCCAGCAGCTTGGGGACTAGCGGGGGCACAGATACGCAGTATTTT; cdr3_aa: CASSLGTSGGTDTQYF
clone_size: .; j_call: TRBJ1-3; cdr3_length: 12; v_call: TRBV30; d_call: .; cdr3_nt: TGTGCCTGGAGTATTATTGGAAACACCATATATTTT; cdr3_aa: CAWSIIGNTIYF
clone_size: few; j_call: TRBJ1-6; cdr3_length: 14; v_call: TRBV5-1; d_call: .; cdr3_nt: TGCGCCAGCAGCCATTCAGGGGATAATTCACCCCTCCACTTT; cdr3_aa: CASSHSGDNSPLHF
clone_size: .; j_call: TRBJ2-7; cdr3_length: 15; v_call: TRBV6-6; d_call: .; cdr3_nt: TGTGCCAGCAGCCACCGGGTGGAGGGGCCCTACGAGCAGTACTTC; cdr3_aa: CASSHRVEGPYEQYF
clone_size: .; j_call: TRBJ1-2; cdr3_length: 15; v_call: TRBV4-2; d_call: .; cdr3_nt: TGTGCCAGCAGCCAAGAAGAGACCAGGGCGGGGGGCTACACCTTC; cdr3_aa: CASSQEETRAGGYTF
clone_size: .; j_call: TRBJ1-2; cdr3_length: 15; v_call: TRBV28; d_call: .; cdr3_nt: TGTGCCAGCAGTCCGGCGGGGGCGACAGACTATGGCTACACCTTC; cdr3_aa: CASSPAGATDYGYTF